Following are 14 T cell receptor beta chains from one sample sequenced in a study of radiation and T cells in renal cell carcinoma. As to time point: blood 4 weeks post-SBRT, at nephrectomy. This sample's treatment: 15 Gy SBRT to primary tumor, nephrectomy 4 weeks later. Measured with immunoSEQ multiplex PCR; TCRdb has only the in-frame clones, and not every one. The table has roughly 58,000 clones, over 65% seen once. The specimen comprised blood, sampled from a patient whose treatment included radiotherapy and nephrectomy. Receptor source: a man aged 60-69 years with renal cell carcinoma.

The chain employs TRBV4-3 and TRBJ1-2; D might be TRBD1 (6 bases). The V end was cut by 0 bases, the J end by 4 bases, with 15 bases between. This CDR3 spans 16 amino acids. Germline CDR1 and CDR2: LGHNA and YSLEER. CDR3 nucleotide sequence: TGCGCCAGCAGCCAAGATCGGCGGACAGACTTCTATGGCTACACCTTC. This codes for CASSQDRRTDFYGYTF.

The sample holds a few counts of this clone. This chain links TRBV19 with TRBJ1-5; D gene unclear. CDR1 and CDR2 from the germline V gene are LNHDA and SQIVND (reference sequence). V gave up 5 bases and J gave up 4 bases, with 15 bases separating them. The CDR3 loop spans 15 amino acids. In DNA form, the CDR3 reads TGTGCCAGTAGTTTACTAGTGACCGCTAATCAGCCCCAGCATTTT. This gives the protein CASSLLVTANQPQHF. Based on the CDR3 plus reference TRBV19 and TRBJ1-5, the full variable domain is DGGITQSPKYLFRKEGQNVTLSCEQNLNHDAMYWYRQDPGQGLRLIYYSQIVNDFQKGDIAEGYSVSREKKESFPLTVTSAQKNPTAFYLCASSLLVTANQPQHFGDGTRLSIL.

The chain is built from TRBV4-1 and TRBJ1-2; 9 bases line up with TRBD1. The germline V gene has CDR1 MGHRA and CDR2 YSYEKL. This CDR3 has 14 amino acids. V was pared by 1 base and J by 4 bases, with 1 base of the junction left unmatched. CDR3 region: CASSQGQGGYGYTF. The CDR3, as DNA: TGCGCCAGCAGCCAAGGACAGGGGGGCTATGGCTACACCTTC.

The chain combines TRBV6-1 with TRBJ1-1; unclear D gene. CDR3 length: 18 amino acids. Trimming stripped 2 bases from V and 5 bases from J, with 24 bases between. CDR1 and CDR2 from the germline V gene are MNHNS and SASEGT. The CDR3 DNA sequence: TGTGCCAGCAGTGAACGGTGGGTTGGCCTGGCGTGGAGGACTGAAGCTTTCTTT. The encoded protein is CASSERWVGLAWRTEAFF.

This chain connects TRBV4-3 to TRBJ2-2; 9 nucleotides align to TRBD2. The V gene end was trimmed by 3 bases and the J gene end by 4 bases; junction bases not matched to a gene: 12. Germline loops: CDR1 LGHNA, CDR2 YSLEER. CDR3 length equals 18 residues. CDR3 sequence: CASSHLTLSGGPTGELFF. CDR3 coding DNA: TGCGCCAGCAGCCATCTTACCCTTAGCGGGGGCCCCACCGGGGAGCTGTTTTTT.

This clone was seen more than once but under ten times. CDR3 bases: TGTGCCAGCGCCCTGAGGAGCCCTGAAGCTTTCTTT. Translation: CASALRSPEAFF. The chain combines TRBV7-9 with TRBJ1-1; D ambiguous. V was cut by 8 bases and J by 6 bases, with 13 bases left in between. Germline V gene sequence: CDR1 SEHNR, CDR2 FQNEAQ (reference sequence). The CDR3 has 12 amino acids.

This clone has just one count. J is TRBJ1-1 and V is TRBV28; 8 bases map to TRBD1. The V gene's germline CDR1 is MDHEN and CDR2 SYDVKM. With 7 bases clipped from V and 4 bases from J, the junction kept 8 bases outside the gene matches. The CDR3 runs to 14 residues. The CDR3 is CASTLNQGATEAFF. CDR3 sequence (DNA): TGTGCCAGCACCCTAAATCAGGGGGCCACTGAAGCTTTCTTT. Based on the CDR3 plus reference TRBV28 and TRBJ1-1, the full variable domain is DVKVTQSSRYLVKRTGEKVFLECVQDMDHENMFWYRQDPGLGLRLIYFSYDVKMKEKGDIPEGYSVSREKKERFSLILESASTNQTSMYLCASTLNQGATEAFFGQGTRLTVV.

V and J are TRBV19 and TRBJ1-1; D uncertain. CDR1 and CDR2 (germline): LNHDA, SQIVND (reference sequence). Trimming cost V 4 bases and J 1 base, with 4 bases left between them. CDR3 length: 12 residues. CDR3 nucleotides: TGTGCCAGTAGTAGCGCGAACACTGAAGCTTTCTTT. Protein product: CASSSANTEAFF.

The CDR3 reads CASSTGEGYGYTF. The CDR3 DNA follows: TGTGCCAGCAGTACAGGGGAGGGCTATGGCTACACCTTC. V and J are TRBV6-6 and TRBJ1-2, with TRBD1 identical over 7 bases. The germline V gene has CDR1 MNHNY and CDR2 SVGAGI (reference sequence). The CDR3 extends over 13 amino acids. V lost 5 bases to trimming and J lost 4 bases; unmatched junction nucleotides: 4.

This chain joins TRBV19 and TRBJ2-1, with TRBD1 matching 10 bases. This CDR3 contains 16 residues. With V trimmed by 5 bases and J by 7 bases, 11 bases remained unmatched. Per the germline V gene, CDR1 is LNHDA and CDR2 is SQIVND (reference sequence). The CDR3 sequence: CASSLGRDRGKNEQFF. The CDR3 nucleotides read TGTGCCAGTAGTCTGGGCCGGGACAGGGGAAAAAATGAGCAGTTCTTC.

The V and J genes are TRBV6-1 and TRBJ2-5; D is undetermined. Germline CDR1 is MNHNS and CDR2 is SASEGT. CDR3 size: 12 residues. Trimming shortened V by 2 bases and J by 5 bases, and 6 bases separated the two germline ends. CDR3 protein: CASSEIGETQYF. Here the CDR3 DNA reads TGTGCCAGCAGTGAAATAGGGGAGACCCAGTACTTC.

The rearrangement links TRBV27 to TRBJ2-2; 9 bases line up with TRBD1. The CDR3 is 16 amino acids. Germline V gene sequence: CDR1 MNHEY, CDR2 SMNVEV (reference sequence). V lost 8 bases to trimming and J lost 4 bases; unmatched junction nucleotides: 11. The CDR3 nucleotides are TGTGCCAGCCACTTGGGGACAGGGCCCACCACCGGGGAGCTGTTTTTT. Translating gives CASHLGTGPTTGELFF.

The chain carries TRBV6-5 and TRBJ1-1; no clear D gene. There are 12 residues in the CDR3. The V gene lost 5 bases and the J gene lost 11 bases, with 15 bases spanning the gap. Germline loops: CDR1 MNHEY, CDR2 SVGAGI. The DNA of the CDR3 is TGTGCCAGCAGTCCCATCGGGGAAACGGCTTTCTTT. Translated, it gives CASSPIGETAFF.

V is TRBV9 and J is TRBJ2-3; D is uncertain. Germline V gene lookup returns CDR1 SGDLS and CDR2 YYNGEE. There are 15 residues in the CDR3. Trimming removed 2 bases from V and 3 bases from J, with 13 bases in between. CDR3 region: CASSVGSVETDTQYF. DNA for the CDR3: TGTGCCAGCAGCGTGGGGTCCGTAGAGACAGATACGCAGTATTTT.